This T cell receptor (beta chain) was sequenced during a study of T cell responses to AZD1222 COVID-19 vaccine. This CDR3 is built from 15 residues. Per germline, CDR1 GTSNPN and CDR2 SVGIG (reference sequence). Trimming shortened V by 5 bases and J by 1 base, and 18 bases separated the two germline ends. Using immunoSEQ multiplex PCR, the repertoire was profiled, and TCRdb retains in-frame clones only, with some absent. Found here are about 110,000 clones, approximately 90% of them singletons; the top ten hold 4.5% to 5.5%. This clonotype was obtained from an adult in good health. Sequenced here: peripheral blood, sampled on day 0 of AZD1222 vaccination. This chain joins TRBV30 and TRBJ2-7; D might be TRBD2 (5 bases). CDR3 sequence reads: CAWDRGQVGSYEQYF. In nucleotides, the CDR3 is TGTGCCTGGGACCGAGGGCAGGTAGGGTCCTACGAGCAGTACTTC.